This TCR beta chain appears in the sequencing data of a study of blood T cell repertoires in COVID-19 (dated by TCRdb to 2019 to 2021). Broadly, across the study: Samples covering the acute and convalescent phases of COVID-19 were provided by collaborators in the United States, Italy and Spain. Nearly every sample came with metadata listing a de-identified subject ID, COVID-19 status, age in years and sex. A freely available public database, intended as a resource for researchers studying the immune response to SARS-CoV-2, is where the repertoires were released. Samples came from the ongoing ImmuneRACE study (first 160 participants) plus 1,254 subjects from 6 global collaborators. Where available, HLA class I and class II types were obtained from metadata supplied by the sample provider rather than from assay-based typing. Subjects who had been exposed to COVID-19, were actively infected with it, or had recovered from it provided the deeply sampled blood TCRbeta repertoires that made up the dataset. The material from the prospective study consisted of cDNA or gDNA derived from T cells, B-cell-depleted T cells, or PBMCs.

What the study reported, not specific to this receptor: The amount of clinical and demographic metadata varied by source and participant and was provided uncurated.

Whole blood was collected in K2EDTA tubes by collaborating institutions according to the institutions' own protocols. For TCRbeta analysis, collaborator samples were shipped as frozen whole blood, as isolated PBMCs, or as DNA extracted from either sample type. A remark on this clone: There is no known antigen for this receptor. Per-nucleotide qualities are absent, and no much larger clonotype sits a single base away.

CDR1 and CDR2 (MNHNS, SASEGT) derive from the germline V gene. V loses 3 bases, J loses 2 bases, and the germline ends lie 8 bases apart. Its CDR3 holds 15 amino acids, cysteine through phenylalanine. The sequence is cut down to CDR3 DNA, 45 bases in frame from base 1. The immunoSEQ Assay, a bias-controlled multiplex PCR, was used to amplify TCRbeta CDR3 regions from genomic DNA. Concerning the study's data processing: Within the assay, amplification of reference gene primers was used to estimate how many nucleated cells each sample contained. Sequence reads were collapsed and filtered to measure the absolute abundance of every unique TCRbeta CDR3 rearrangement. Productive Simpson clonality was computed per sample as the square root of Simpson's diversity index over productive rearrangements. TCRdb stores this immuneACCESS table with in-frame sequences only. Part of the clones is absent; in the studies checked, under half of the shortfall reflects unresolved V genes, and no reason is known for the rest. V, J and clone size derive from that table, while D and trimming were established from the DNA sequence. Within this sample are about 180,000 clones, with approximately 88% of them counted one time only. 4% of the sample lies in the top ten.

This clonotype was obtained from a woman aged 30 to 39 with acute or convalescent COVID-19. Input material: peripheral blood. The chain joins TRBV6-1 to TRBJ1-6; the D gene is not confidently resolved. The CDR3 in this case is CASSDRGTYNSPLHF. The sequenced DNA is TGTGCCAGCAGTGACCGGGGAACCTATAATTCACCCCTCCACTTT.